This TCR beta chain came from a study of blood T cell repertoires in COVID-19. Per the study methods: Estimated nucleated cell counts came from reference gene primer amplification. TCRdb's table, derived via immunoSEQ multiplex PCR, lists solely in-frame clones and lacks some. V, J and clone size are taken as reported in that table, and D and trimming were inferred from the DNA itself. The data contain under 200,000 clones, 88% of them seen just once; the ten biggest clones take up around 1.5%. This clone is a singleton in its sample. V dropped 0 bases and J dropped 2; count of bases not matched to a gene: 2. The germline V gene has CDR1 SGHRS and CDR2 YFSETQ. CDR3 length equals 14 residues.

The chain recombines TRBV5-1 with TRBJ2-7; 7 bases line up with TRBD2. Input material: peripheral blood. The sequence derives from a man younger than 35 with active or convalescent COVID-19. CDR3 residues: CASSLGGSPYEQYF. CDR3 coding DNA: TGCGCCAGCAGCTTGGGCGGGAGCCCCTACGAGCAGTACTTC.